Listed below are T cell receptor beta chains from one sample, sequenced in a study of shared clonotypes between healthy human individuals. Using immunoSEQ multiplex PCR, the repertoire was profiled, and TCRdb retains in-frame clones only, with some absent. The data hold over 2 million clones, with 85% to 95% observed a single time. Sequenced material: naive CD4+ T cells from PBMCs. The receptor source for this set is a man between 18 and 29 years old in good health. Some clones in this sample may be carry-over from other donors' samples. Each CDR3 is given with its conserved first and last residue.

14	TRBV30	CAWSVLRQGGGYTF
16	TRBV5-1	CASSLSGGLSNEKLFF
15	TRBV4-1	CASSFVGSVYNEQFF
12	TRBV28	CASTAPYNEQFF
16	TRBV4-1	CASSQPVQGFNQPQHF
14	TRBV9	CASSGLAGNNEQFF
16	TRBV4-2	CASSQAGGAVDYGYTF
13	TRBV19	CASSIGVGRPQHF
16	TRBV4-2	CASSQARPGPTYEQYF
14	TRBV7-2	CASSATGSNQPQHF
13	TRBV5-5	CASLGLGTDTQYF
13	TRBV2	CASSEDLPDTQYF
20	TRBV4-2	CASSQVRPSGSWGNTGELFF
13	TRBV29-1	CSVGQGGYNEQFF
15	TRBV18	CASSPSTGLYYGYTF
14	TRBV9	CASSAGQGLETQYF
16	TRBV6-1	CASSETSKGPYSPLHF
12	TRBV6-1	CASSEFSASAVF
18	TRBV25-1	CASSEYGGASGNTGELFF
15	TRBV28	CASSFPEGGNQPQHF
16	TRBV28	CASSLWAGSLNTEAFF
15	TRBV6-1	CASNSGGARNTEAFF
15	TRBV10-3	CAISEPRGVANTIYF
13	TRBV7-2	CASSFDRLYGYTF
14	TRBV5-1	CASSLAGRGYEQYF
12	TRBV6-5	CASSYSGREQFF
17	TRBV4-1	CASSQEGLAGAYNEQFF
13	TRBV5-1	CASRGDPSDIQYF
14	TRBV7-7	CASSPAGSPYEQYF
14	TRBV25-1	CASSDPGGRTEAFF
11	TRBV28	CASSAEEPQHF
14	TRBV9	CASSGGGFENTIYF
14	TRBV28	CASSLSQAQETQYF
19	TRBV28	CASSPTTGKWGTSSYEQYF
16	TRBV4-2	CASRHSTASSYNEQFF
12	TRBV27	CASSLRGQPQHF
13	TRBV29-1	CSVVAQGKYGYTF
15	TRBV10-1	CASSARSGRYNEQFF
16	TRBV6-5	CASSSDSSGGNQPQHF
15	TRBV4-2	CASSQIRGVSSPLHF
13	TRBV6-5	CASSRRQGYEQYF
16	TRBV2	CASSPGLHPGANVLTF
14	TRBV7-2	CASSLRAMTDTQYF
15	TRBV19	CASSISGPGRDTQYF
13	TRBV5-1	CASSLGRNTEAFF
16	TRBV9	CASSAREGTGGDEQYF
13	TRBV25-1	CASSEFRGYEQYF
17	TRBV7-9	CASSVNQPRTGSEKLFF
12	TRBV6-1	CASNLLGQPQHF
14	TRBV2	CASNPSSGANVLTF
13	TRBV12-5	CASAKEGAVGYTF
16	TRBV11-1	CASSRSPQGGDYGYTF
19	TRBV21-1	CASSNKNAWRVTSTDTQYF
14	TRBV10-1	CASSRSQAANEQFF
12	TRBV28	CASLRSGAEAFF
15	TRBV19	CASSYTSGNTGELFF
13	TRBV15	CATGRTGNTEAFF